This T cell receptor (beta chain) is drawn from a study of blood T cell repertoires in COVID-19. Germline V gene sequence: CDR1 MDHEN, CDR2 SYDVKM. CDR3 length equals 15 residues. The junction had 5 bases not matched to a gene; V was cut back by 6 bases and J by 2 bases. Original handling: Amplification of reference gene primers was used by the study to estimate nucleated cell counts. Clones were sequenced by immunoSEQ multiplex PCR, and TCRdb holds only the in-frame ones, with some missing. That table is the source of V, J and clone size, and D and trimming were worked out from the DNA. The sample consists of about 260,000 clones, 70% to 90% of them appearing once. While infection was still active, Seattle patients were enrolled and then followed longitudinally.

The specimen sequenced was peripheral blood. This TCR was sampled from a woman between 55 and 75 years old with COVID-19, enrolled during active disease. V is TRBV28 and J is TRBJ1-3, with TRBD1 matching over 9 bases. The CDR3 is CASSGQGSPGNTIYF. DNA of the CDR3: TGTGCCAGCAGCGGACAGGGGAGTCCTGGAAACACCATATATTTT.